These T cell receptor beta chains were read from a single sample in a study of Ad26.COV2.S vaccination and SARS-CoV-2 variants. Clones were read by immunoSEQ multiplex PCR, and TCRdb kept only the in-frame ones, dropping some. The sample lists 400,000 to 450,000 clones, about 90% occurring once. Sequences were derived from peripheral blood, sampled in a trial of Ad26.COV2.S vaccine versus placebo. These receptors came from a person aged 18-65 years who received the Ad26.COV2.S COVID-19 vaccine or a placebo. Both conserved end residues are part of each CDR3. D genes are given only for firm matches. The size field is filled for only some rows; it gives once, few, many or a size class.

NA NA TRBJ2-2 TRBV7-2 16 CASSAPGPANTGELFF TGTGCCAGCAGCGCTCCGGGACCCGCGAACACCGGGGAGCTGTTTTTT
NA once TRBJ1-2 TRBV6-5 16 CASSYSNLGVHYGYTF TGTGCCAGCAGTTACTCTAATTTGGGGGTTCACTATGGCTACACCTTC
NA NA TRBJ1-1 TRBV10-2 13 CASSQTVNTEAFF TGCGCCAGCAGTCAGACAGTGAACACTGAAGCTTTCTTT
TRBD2 NA TRBJ2-4 TRBV7-2 16 CASSLQGAGVKNIQYF TGTGCCAGCAGCCTCCAGGGAGCGGGGGTCAAAAACATTCAGTACTTC
NA NA TRBJ1-2 TRBV9 14 CASRSQQGNYGYTF TGTGCCAGCAGGTCCCAACAGGGAAACTATGGCTACACCTTC
NA NA TRBJ2-7 TRBV18 13 CASSPERSYEQYF TGTGCCAGCTCACCTGAACGGAGCTACGAGCAGTACTTC
NA NA TRBJ2-7 TRBV27 14 CASSFRGFSYEQYF TGTGCCAGCAGTTTTCGGGGTTTCTCCTACGAGCAGTACTTC
TRBD2 NA TRBJ2-7 TRBV27 12 CAIGRGSYEQYF TGTGCCATCGGGAGGGGTTCCTACGAGCAGTACTTC
NA NA TRBJ1-1 TRBV7-8 16 CASSLVGGVVNTEAFF TGTGCCAGCAGCTTAGTGGGGGGCGTAGTGAACACTGAAGCTTTCTTT
NA NA TRBJ1-1 TRBV6-6 15 CASSFYKTENTEAFF TGTGCCAGCAGTTTCTACAAAACAGAGAACACTGAAGCTTTCTTT
NA NA TRBJ2-3 TRBV19 14 CASSIKRPTDTQYF TGTGCCAGTAGTATCAAGCGACCCACAGATACGCAGTATTTT
TRBD2 NA TRBJ2-1 TRBV7-7 20 CASSTQRLAGGPKNYNEQFF TGTGCTAGCAGCACACAAAGACTAGCGGGGGGGCCGAAGAACTACAATGAGCAGTTCTTC
TRBD2 NA TRBJ2-3 TRBV4-3 16 CASSQLAGRNLGTQYF TGCGCCAGCAGCCAACTAGCGGGGCGGAATTTAGGTACGCAGTATTTT
TRBD1 once TRBJ2-7 TRBV19 15 CASSMGRDREFEQYF TGTGCCAGTAGTATGGGCCGGGACAGGGAATTCGAGCAGTACTTC
TRBD2 NA TRBJ2-1 TRBV3-1/TRBV3-2 18 CASSQDPFGTNSYNEQFF TGTGCCAGCAGCCAAGATCCGTTCGGGACTAACTCCTACAATGAGCAGTTCTTC
TRBD1 NA TRBJ1-5 TRBV5-6 14 CASSLGGPNQPQHF TGTGCCAGCAGCTTAGGGGGCCCCAATCAGCCCCAGCATTTT
NA NA TRBJ2-5 TRBV4-1 15 CASSQKVSEWETQYF TGCGCCAGCAGCCAGAAGGTCAGCGAATGGGAGACCCAGTACTTC
NA once TRBJ1-4 TRBV20-1 15 CSASEGSATNEKLFF TGCAGTGCTAGTGAAGGAAGTGCAACTAATGAAAAACTGTTTTTT
NA NA TRBJ1-3 TRBV11-2 17 CASSYYRDNYSRDTIYF TGTGCCAGCAGCTACTACCGGGACAACTATTCAAGGGATACCATATATTTT
NA NA TRBJ2-2 TRBV6-5 16 CASSYGGYLLLGELFF TGTGCCAGCAGTTACGGGGGTTACCTACTGCTGGGGGAGCTGTTTTTT
NA NA TRBJ1-1 TRBV4-3 15 CASSQDIGPNTEAFF TGCGCCAGCAGCCAAGATATAGGACCGAACACTGAAGCTTTCTTT
NA NA TRBJ1-3 TRBV15 17 CATSRYSGAASGNTIYF TGTGCCACCAGCAGGTACTCGGGGGCAGCGAGTGGAAACACCATATATTTT
TRBD1 NA TRBJ2-3 TRBV6-2/TRBV6-3 17 CASSWDRGPFRTDTQYF TGTGCCAGCAGTTGGGACAGGGGGCCTTTCCGCACAGATACGCAGTATTTT
NA NA TRBJ2-2 TRBV5-5 14 CASSPTAHTGELFF TGTGCCAGCAGCCCCACGGCGCACACCGGGGAGCTGTTTTTT
TRBD1 once TRBJ2-7 TRBV27 14 CASSLRDRGYEQYF TGTGCCAGCAGCCTCCGGGACAGGGGTTACGAGCAGTACTTC
NA NA TRBJ2-7 TRBV4-1 15 CASGGGRGETYEQYF TGCGCCAGCGGCGGGGGAAGGGGGGAAACCTACGAGCAGTACTTC
TRBD1 NA TRBJ2-7 TRBV7-2 13 CASSRTGDREQYF TGTGCCAGCAGCCGAACAGGGGACCGCGAGCAGTACTTC
NA NA TRBJ2-6 TRBV6-5 15 CASSYVGSGANVLTF TGTGCCAGCAGTTACGTTGGCTCTGGGGCCAACGTCCTGACTTTC
NA NA TRBJ1-1 TRBV7-9 13 CASSLSSDAEAFF TGTGCCAGCAGCTTGAGCAGTGATGCTGAAGCTTTCTTT
NA NA TRBJ1-4 TRBV11-2 13 CASSSTPGEKLFF TGTGCCAGCAGCTCAACTCCCGGGGAAAAACTGTTTTTT
NA NA TRBJ2-5 TRBV12-2 15 CASRLAYSGGETQYF TGTGCAAGTCGCTTAGCGTATAGCGGGGGGGAGACCCAGTACTTC
NA once TRBJ2-5 TRBV9 15 CASSVGGSGQETQYF TGTGCCAGCAGCGTAGGAGGGTCTGGGCAAGAGACCCAGTACTTC
TRBD1 NA TRBJ2-7 TRBV7-8 14 CASSLSGTAYEQYF TGTGCCAGCAGTTTATCCGGGACAGCCTACGAGCAGTACTTC
TRBD1 once TRBJ1-1 TRBV5-6 15 CASSHSGTGETEAFF TGTGCCAGCAGCCACTCCGGGACAGGGGAGACTGAAGCTTTCTTT
TRBD2 NA TRBJ2-5 TRBV2 16 CASSGTSGGPQETQYF TGTGCCAGCAGTGGGACTAGCGGGGGGCCCCAAGAGACCCAGTACTTC
TRBD2 once TRBJ2-7 TRBV6-6 13 CASKLAVNYEQYF TGTGCCAGCAAACTAGCGGTGAACTACGAGCAGTACTTC
TRBD2 NA TRBJ2-5 TRBV7-9 15 CASSAGVTSSETQYF TGTGCCAGCTCAGCGGGGGTTACTAGCAGTGAGACCCAGTACTTC
TRBD1 NA TRBJ2-6 TRBV27 15 CASSTQGAGANVLTF TGTGCCAGCAGTACACAGGGGGCTGGGGCCAACGTCCTGACTTTC
NA NA TRBJ1-4 TRBV9 13 CASSVDLREKLFF TGTGCCAGCAGCGTGGACCTACGGGAAAAACTGTTTTTT
NA NA TRBJ1-6 TRBV28 16 CASSLGGSSYNSPLHF TGTGCCAGCAGTCTGGGGGGCAGCTCCTATAATTCACCCCTCCACTTT
NA NA TRBJ2-6 TRBV9 18 CASSVNLQIDSGANVLTF TGTGCCAGCAGCGTAAATCTACAGATAGACTCTGGGGCCAACGTCCTGACTTTC
NA few TRBJ1-1 TRBV10-1 13 CASSDRPTTEAFF TGCGCCAGCAGTGACCGGCCCACCACTGAAGCTTTCTTT
NA NA TRBJ2-1 TRBV27 13 CASSLQEHNEQFF TGTGCCAGCAGTTTACAGGAACACAATGAGCAGTTCTTC
TRBD1 NA TRBJ1-2 TRBV29-1 14 CSVEGQGAYYGYTF TGCAGCGTAGAAGGACAGGGGGCTTATTATGGCTACACCTTC
NA once TRBJ1-2 TRBV6-1 15 CASSDPGDPPYGYTF TGTGCCAGCAGTGATCCGGGGGACCCCCCCTATGGCTACACCTTC
TRBD1 NA TRBJ2-1 TRBV7-9 18 CASSSSVGQGSSYNEQFF TGTGCCAGCAGCTCATCAGTCGGACAGGGGAGCTCCTACAATGAGCAGTTCTTC
NA NA TRBJ1-2 TRBV30 15 CAWSDGLRRNYGYTF TGTGCCTGGAGTGACGGACTGAGGCGGAACTATGGCTACACCTTC
NA NA TRBJ1-2 TRBV27 13 CASTGTIIYGYTF TGTGCCAGCACCGGGACGATAATCTATGGCTACACCTTC